This section outlines one T cell receptor beta chain sequence together with its context. This sample was taken from a study of regulatory T cells in long-lasting Graves disease. Relying on iRepertoire HTBI primers and Arm-PCR of CDR3 regions, the team built TCR beta libraries. TCRdb independently ran MiXCR on the multiplex PCR reads; one entry per CDR3 protein. The data hold about 450,000 distinct CDR3 sequences, with approximately 15% observed a single time. Indicated time point: newly diagnosed GD, antithyroid drugs for less than 3 months. RNA extracted from PBMCs served as the sequencing template. These data were also filed under a second study, of T cells in Graves' hyperthyroidism and ophthalmopathy.

The receptor was derived from a woman in her forties or fifties with Graves disease. Sample: peripheral blood mononuclear cells (PBMCs), taken at new diagnosis, from a patient treated with antithyroid drugs.

The CDR3 region is CASSWRQGNYEQYF. The DNA of the CDR3 is TGTGCCAGCAGCTGGAGACAGGGGAACTACGAGCAGTACTTC. The chain is built from TRBV7-2 and TRBJ2-7; 8 nucleotides agree with TRBD1. V trimming: 4 bases; J trimming: 3 bases; junction bases outside the gene matches: 5. The CDR3 spans 14 residues. The germline gives CDR1 SGHTA, CDR2 FQGNSA.